Below, one T cell receptor (beta chain) is given with its context. This clone came up many times. Base qualities are not provided; no much larger clone lies one nucleotide away. The data are from a study of blood T cell repertoires in acute mononucleosis (dated by TCRdb to about 2020). Broadly, across the study: Acute-phase samples were taken within 2 weeks of symptom onset, representing the primary response. In the acute phase, YVL-BR-specific cells accounted for a mean of about 2.1% of blood CD8 T cells, and GLC-BM-specific cells for a mean of about 1.2%. The mean blood EBV load was 3.5 to 4 log10 genome copies per million B cells in acute infection and 2.5 to 3 at convalescence. What the authors observed across the whole study: Only about 8.9% of unique acute clonotypes persisted into convalescence, yet these made up most of the response; new diverse de novo clonotypes seemingly replaced the rest. In TCR repertoire selection for BRLF1 (YVL-BR), TCRalpha CDR3 motifs had a dominant role, while TCRbeta had a minimal role. With just a few donors in the cohort, the group averages were based on very few individuals. Because only a fraction of each donor's blood was analyzed, sampling error might partly account for the low clonotype overlap between the acute and convalescent samples.

For TCR profiling, total RNA from at least 9,000 sorted tetramer+ CD8 T cells was reverse transcribed into cDNA. PCR amplification of CDR3 regions used primers annealing to V and J regions and added unique molecular identifiers so that templates could be tracked. Profiling of the TCRalpha and TCRbeta chains was done on the immunoSEQ platform, including the sequencing and error-correction standards of that platform. The published analysis was carried out like this. Clonal copy numbers were corrected for sequencing and PCR errors, and CDR3s were defined according to IMGT conventions. Analysis was restricted to productive rearrangements and was performed with immunoSEQ Analyzer versions 2.0 and 3.0, and gene-pairing frequencies were further processed in Microsoft Excel. Circos plots were used to display V-J pairings, and MEME together with a custom motifSearch program was used to find CDR3 motifs. The probability of generation of TCR sequences was calculated using the OLGA algorithm. Clonotypes seen at both visits were designated persistent, clonotypes seen only acutely were designated nonpersistent, and clonotypes seen only at convalescence were designated de novo. An amino acid clonotype used by more than one donor was defined as a public TCR. TCRdb took over this immuneACCESS table, retaining in-frame rearrangements with V and J assigned. Such tables are incomplete; in checked studies, under half of the missing clones stem from an unresolved V gene, and the remainder is unexplained. The DNA gave D and trimming, while V, J and clone size come from that table. The sample yields 6,000 to 9,000 clones; approximately 26% were counted once. Together, the top ten hold around 28% of the sample.

This specimen's time point label, per the study, means: acute infectious mononucleosis, at clinical presentation within 2 weeks of symptom onset (visit 1). Over the course of primary infection, this study followed CD8 T cell responses against two immunodominant EBV epitopes, BRLF1 109 (YVL-BR) and BMLF1 280 (GLC-BM). Primary EBV infection was indicated by a positive serum heterophile antibody test and EBV viral capsid antigen-specific IgM. Total CD8 T cells were first enriched from PBMCs by magnetic positive selection (MACS). A FACSAria III was used to sort live CD3+ CD8+ tetramer+ cells to a purity above 90%. A PE-conjugated tetramer loaded with the BRLF1 109-117 peptide was used to sort the cells. TCR repertoires of EBV epitope-specific CD8 T cells were deep-sequenced directly ex vivo after tetramer sorting, at acute infection and at convalescence. Donors were three people aged about 18 to 30 with clinical acute infectious mononucleosis and laboratory evidence of primary EBV infection. Heparinized peripheral blood was drawn at clinical presentation with mononucleosis symptoms and again about 6 months later. Ficoll-Paque density gradient centrifugation was used to isolate PBMCs.

The specimen comprised EBV YVL epitope tetramer+ CD8+ T cells sorted from PBMCs, sampled during acute infectious mononucleosis. The label giving this sample's cell subset or site can be read as: CD8 T cells binding a tetramer with EBV BRLF1 109-117 peptide (YVL-BR). The source of this sequence is a woman younger than 30 with infectious mononucleosis caused by EBV.

The CDR3 reads as follows: CASSPAYGEQFF. In nucleotide form, the sequence is TGTGCCAGCAGCCCTGCTTATGGTGAGCAGTTCTTC. Recombination connected TRBV7-3 to TRBJ2-1; no confident D gene assignment can be made. V is shortened by 5 bases, J by 9 bases, and the region joining them spans 11 bases. The CDR1 and CDR2 encoded by the germline V gene are SGHTA and FQGTGA. Spanning cysteine to phenylalanine, the CDR3 consists of 12 amino acids. The read is trimmed to its CDR3 DNA, 36 bases read in frame from base 1.